The rows below give T cell receptor beta chains drawn from one sample of a study of response to subunit inactivated influenza vaccine. TCRdb redid the calling of the RT-PCR reads with MiXCR, one entry per CDR3 protein. The top ten hold about 12% of the sample, which has a few hundred thousand distinct CDR3 sequences, around 7.7% seen once. The input for sequencing was PBMCs from blood, taken less than 30 months after vaccination. These receptors came from a man aged 50-75 years who received an inactivated influenza vaccine. CDR3s include the opening cysteine and the closing phenylalanine or tryptophan. The D gene is left open where the match is weak. A row's size may be missing; if present it is once, few, many or a size class.

TRBD2,NA,TRBJ2-5,TRBV12-3/TRBV12-4,TGTGCCAGCAGTTTAGCAGCGGGGGTAACACCGGAGACCCAGTACTTC,CASSLAAGVTPETQYF
TRBD1,NA,TRBJ1-5,TRBV30,TGTGCCTGGACCTCCAGGGGGATCAATCAGCCCCAGCATTTT,CAWTSRGINQPQHF
NA,few,TRBJ2-7,TRBV27,TGTGCCAGCACCGGAGGAGGCGAGCAGTACTTC,CASTGGGEQYF
TRBD1,many,TRBJ2-1,TRBV6-5,TGTGCCAGCAGTTATATAAGACAGGGGCCCGTCTACAATGAGCAGTTCTTC,CASSYIRQGPVYNEQFF
TRBD2,few,TRBJ2-5,TRBV5-4,TGTGCCAGCTATCGGAGGGAGGGCTTCCAAGAGACCCAGTACTTC,CASYRREGFQETQYF
NA,few,TRBJ1-2,TRBV12-3/TRBV12-4,TGTGCCAGCAGTTTAGCGCCGGGGTTTGGGTATGGCTACACCTTC,CASSLAPGFGYGYTF
NA,few,TRBJ2-1,TRBV18,TGTGCCAGCTCGCCACCTAGCACGGGAAGGGGCAATGAGCAGTTCTTC,CASSPPSTGRGNEQFF
NA,few,TRBJ2-1,TRBV7-9,TGTGCCAGCAGCTTAGGGGGGATAGAGAACAATGAGCAGTTCTTC,CASSLGGIENNEQFF
TRBD1,NA,TRBJ1-2,TRBV6-1,TGTGCCAGCAGTCCCGGGTGGCAGGGGGCAGGTGGCTACACCTTC,CASSPGWQGAGGYTF
NA,NA,TRBJ2-2,TRBV20-1,TGCAGTGCTAGTCACCCGAACACCGGGGAGCTGTTTTTT,CSASHPNTGELFF
TRBD2,many,TRBJ2-3,TRBV4-2,TGTGCCAGCAGCCACGGGAGGAAATATAACACAGATACGCAGTATTTT,CASSHGRKYNTDTQYF
NA,few,TRBJ2-2,TRBV19,TGTGCCAGTAGGTCGGTAGCGGAGCTGAGGGGGGAGCTGTTTTTT,CASRSVAELRGELFF
NA,NA,TRBJ2-4,TRBV29-1,TGCAGCGTCGAAAACCGACAGGACTATGGCAAAAACATTCAGTACTTC,CSVENRQDYGKNIQYF
NA,many,TRBJ2-1,TRBV7-2,TGTGCCAGCACCCTCTCAGACTTCTCAGGGAATGAGCAGTTCTTC,CASTLSDFSGNEQFF
TRBD2,many,TRBJ2-2,TRBV27,TGTGCCAGCAGTTTACTAGCGGGAGTGACCGGGGAGCTGTTTTTT,CASSLLAGVTGELFF
TRBD2,NA,TRBJ2-5,TRBV7-2,TGTGCCAGCAGCCCAGGACTAGCGGGGGGGCAAGAGACCCAGTACTTC,CASSPGLAGGQETQYF
NA,NA,TRBJ2-5,TRBV6-5,TGTGCCAGCAGTTACTCAGGGACACAAGAGACCCAGTACTTC,CASSYSGTQETQYF
TRBD1,few,TRBJ1-2,TRBV5-6,TGTGCCAGCAGCCGAATCGACAGGGCCTATGGCTACACCTTC,CASSRIDRAYGYTF
TRBD2,NA,TRBJ2-1,TRBV20-1,TGCAGTGCTAGATCTTATGGACTAGCGGGGCGGAATGAGCAGTTCTTC,CSARSYGLAGRNEQFF
NA,many,TRBJ2-7,TRBV7-9,TGTGCCAGCAGCTCCCCCCAGGATAACGAAGGCTACGAGCAGTACTTC,CASSSPQDNEGYEQYF
NA,NA,TRBJ2-1,TRBV12-3/TRBV12-4,TGTGCCAGCGGGAGTTGGAATGAGCAGTTCTTC,CASGSWNEQFF
TRBD1,many,TRBJ2-2,TRBV12-3/TRBV12-4,TGTGCCAGCAGTTTGGGACAGGGGACTTCCGAGCTGTTTTTT,CASSLGQGTSELFF
NA,many,TRBJ2-1,TRBV5-5,TGTGCCAGCAGCTTGGTAGGGGGGGATGAGCAGTTCTTC,CASSLVGGDEQFF
NA,NA,TRBJ1-3,TRBV4-3,TGCGCCAGCAGCCGCATGGCAGATCTCTCTGGAAACACCATAAATTTT,CASSRMADLSGNTINF
NA,few,TRBJ1-2,TRBV6-6,TGTGCCAGCAGCACAGGGAATTTCTATGGCTACACCTTC,CASSTGNFYGYTF
NA,NA,TRBJ2-1,TRBV4-3,TGCGCCAGCAGCAGGAGCAGGGACCCCTACAATGAGCAGTTCTTC,CASSRSRDPYNEQFF
NA,NA,TRBJ1-5,TRBV29-1,TGCAGCGTTGGGGAACAGAACAATCAGCCCCAGCATTTT,CSVGEQNNQPQHF
NA,few,TRBJ2-7,TRBV4-2,TGTGCCAGCAGCCCAGGAGGGACGGACGGCTACGAGCAGTACTTC,CASSPGGTDGYEQYF
NA,NA,TRBJ2-3,TRBV30,TGTGCCTGGAGTGTTCGAGGCTCGTATTTT,CAWSVRGSYF
NA,many,TRBJ1-2,TRBV7-2,TGTGCCAGCAGCTTAGGGATCCGCTATGGCTACACCTTC,CASSLGIRYGYTF
TRBD2,many,TRBJ2-1,TRBV5-1,TGCGCCAGCAGCCACACTAGCGGCCCGAACTACAATGAGCAGTTCTTC,CASSHTSGPNYNEQFF
NA,few,TRBJ1-1,TRBV14,TGTGCCAGCAGCCAAGATTCAAAGAGTACCAGGGCTCCGAACACTGAAGCTTTCTTT,CASSQDSKSTRAPNTEAFF
NA,NA,TRBJ2-2,TRBV7-2,TGTGCCAGCAGACCCACCTCGAACACCGGGGAGCTGTTTTTT,CASRPTSNTGELFF
NA,NA,TRBJ1-1,TRBV20-1,TGCAGTGCTATGGGGCACTTGAACACTGAAGCTTTCTTT,CSAMGHLNTEAFF
NA,few,TRBJ2-7,TRBV6-2/TRBV6-3,TGTGCCAGCAGTTACGTTCACAACTACGAGCAGTACTTC,CASSYVHNYEQYF
NA,NA,TRBJ1-4,TRBV7-9,TGTGCCAGCAGCTTAGCCCCCAATGAAAAACTGTTTTTT,CASSLAPNEKLFF
TRBD2,few,TRBJ2-3,TRBV12-3/TRBV12-4,TGTGCCAGCAGCCCTACTAGCGGGATTACAGATACGCAGTATTTT,CASSPTSGITDTQYF
TRBD2,NA,TRBJ2-7,TRBV14,TGTGCCAGCAGCCAAGGAGGTCAGCGGGGAAAGCAGTACTTC,CASSQGGQRGKQYF
NA,NA,TRBJ2-7,TRBV5-5,TGTGCCAGCAGCTTGGCGGACGAGGTGGGACCCTACGAGCAGTACTTC,CASSLADEVGPYEQYF
NA,NA,TRBJ2-5,TRBV10-3,TGTACCATCTCCTCCGGACGAGGGTGGGCCTACCAAGAGACCCAGTACTTC,CTISSGRGWAYQETQYF
TRBD2,few,TRBJ2-2,TRBV10-3,TGTGCCATCAGTGCAAGGACTAGATCCGGGGAGCTGTTTTTT,CAISARTRSGELFF
NA,NA,TRBJ2-5,TRBV5-4,TGTGCCAGCAGCGGAGGGACGGAGGGCCAAGAGACCCAGTACTTC,CASSGGTEGQETQYF
NA,few,TRBJ2-7,TRBV5-1,TGCGCCAGCAGCTTGGACTCACGGGACGAGTACTTC,CASSLDSRDEYF
NA,NA,TRBJ2-2,TRBV7-2,TGTGCCAGCAGCTTAGCCCCGCGGAGGAACACCGGGGAGCTGTTTTTT,CASSLAPRRNTGELFF
NA,NA,TRBJ2-7,TRBV4-2,TGTGCCAGCAGCCAAACGCGACAAGGACCCTACGAGCAGTACTTC,CASSQTRQGPYEQYF
TRBD2,NA,TRBJ2-5,TRBV20-1,TGCAGTGCTAGTAAGACTAGCTCGGAGACCCAGTACTTC,CSASKTSSETQYF
TRBD2,many,TRBJ2-7,TRBV15,TGTGCCACCAGCAGAGAAGGCACTAGCGGGTACGAGCAGTACTTC,CATSREGTSGYEQYF
NA,NA,TRBJ2-3,TRBV4-3,TGCGCCAGCAGCCAAGTGGCGGGGTCCGGCACAGATACGCAGTATTTT,CASSQVAGSGTDTQYF
NA,few,TRBJ2-3,TRBV12-3/TRBV12-4,TGTGCCAGCAGTTGGTTAAACAGGGCAGATACGCAGTATTTT,CASSWLNRADTQYF
NA,NA,TRBJ2-2,TRBV9,TGTGCCAGCAGCGTAGGGGGCAGGTCGAACACCGGGGAGCTGTTTTTT,CASSVGGRSNTGELFF
NA,many,TRBJ2-7,TRBV7-2,TGTGCCAGCAGCTTAGTGGGTCTAGAAACCTACGAGCAGTACTTC,CASSLVGLETYEQYF